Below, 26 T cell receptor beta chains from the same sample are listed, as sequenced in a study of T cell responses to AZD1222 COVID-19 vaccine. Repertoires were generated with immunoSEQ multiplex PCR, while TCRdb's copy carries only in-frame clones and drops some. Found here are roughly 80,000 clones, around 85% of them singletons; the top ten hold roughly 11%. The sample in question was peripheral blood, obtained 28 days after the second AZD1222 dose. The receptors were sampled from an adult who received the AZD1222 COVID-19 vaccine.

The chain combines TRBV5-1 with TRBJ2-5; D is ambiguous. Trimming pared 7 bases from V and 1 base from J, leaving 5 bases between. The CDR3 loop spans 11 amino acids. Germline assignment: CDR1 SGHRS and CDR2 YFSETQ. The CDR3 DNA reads TGCGCCAGCCGACTCCAAGAGACCCAGTACTTC. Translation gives CASRLQETQYF.

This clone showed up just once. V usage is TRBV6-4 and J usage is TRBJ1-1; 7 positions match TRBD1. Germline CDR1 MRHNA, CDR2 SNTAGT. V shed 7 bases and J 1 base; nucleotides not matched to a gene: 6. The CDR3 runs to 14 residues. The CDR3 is CASTPNRGNTEAFF. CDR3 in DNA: TGTGCCAGCACCCCAAACAGGGGGAACACTGAAGCTTTCTTT.

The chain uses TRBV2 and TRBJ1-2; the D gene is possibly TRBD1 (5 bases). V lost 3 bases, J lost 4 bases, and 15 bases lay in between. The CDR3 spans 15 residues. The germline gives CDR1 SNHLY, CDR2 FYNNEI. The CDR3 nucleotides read TGTGCCAGCAGTGAGGGGTCGGGCAGGGCCTATGGCTACACCTTC. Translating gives CASSEGSGRAYGYTF.

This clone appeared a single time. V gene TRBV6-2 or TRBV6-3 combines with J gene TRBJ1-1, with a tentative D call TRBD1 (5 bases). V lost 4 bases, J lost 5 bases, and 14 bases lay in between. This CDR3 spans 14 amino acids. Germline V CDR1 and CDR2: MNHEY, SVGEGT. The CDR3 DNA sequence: TGTGCCAGCAGTTCTTACGGGGCTGGGACTGAAGCTTTCTTT. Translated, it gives CASSSYGAGTEAFF.

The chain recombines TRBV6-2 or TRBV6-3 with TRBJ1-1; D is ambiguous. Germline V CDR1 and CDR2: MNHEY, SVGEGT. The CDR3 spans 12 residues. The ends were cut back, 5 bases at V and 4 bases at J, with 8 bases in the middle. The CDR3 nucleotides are TGTGCCAGCAGTCCGAGGCGCACTGAAGCTTTCTTT. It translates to CASSPRRTEAFF.

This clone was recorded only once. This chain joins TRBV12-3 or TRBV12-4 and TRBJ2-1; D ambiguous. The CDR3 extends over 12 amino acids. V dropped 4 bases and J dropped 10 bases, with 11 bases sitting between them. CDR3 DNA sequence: TGTGCCAGCAGTTACGCCGGGTACGAGCAGTTCTTC. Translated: CASSYAGYEQFF.

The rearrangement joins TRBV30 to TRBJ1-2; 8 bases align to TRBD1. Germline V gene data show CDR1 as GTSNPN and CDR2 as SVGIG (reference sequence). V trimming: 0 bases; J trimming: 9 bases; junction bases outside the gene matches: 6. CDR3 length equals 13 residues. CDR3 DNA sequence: TGTGCCTGGAGTGTGGGCAGGGGGCTGAGCTACACCTTC. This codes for CAWSVGRGLSYTF.

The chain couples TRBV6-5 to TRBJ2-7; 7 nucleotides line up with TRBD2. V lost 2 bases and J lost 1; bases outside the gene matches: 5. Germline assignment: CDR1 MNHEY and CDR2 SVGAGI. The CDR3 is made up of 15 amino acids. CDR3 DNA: TGTGCCAGCAGTTACCCCTCGGGGGGATCCTACGAGCAGTACTTC. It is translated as CASSYPSGGSYEQYF.

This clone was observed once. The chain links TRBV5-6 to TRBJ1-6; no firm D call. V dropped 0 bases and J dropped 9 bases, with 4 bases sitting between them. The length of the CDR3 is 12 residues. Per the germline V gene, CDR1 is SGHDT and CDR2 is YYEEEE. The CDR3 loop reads CASSLEGSPLHF. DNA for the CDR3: TGTGCCAGCAGCTTGGAGGGTTCACCCCTCCACTTT.

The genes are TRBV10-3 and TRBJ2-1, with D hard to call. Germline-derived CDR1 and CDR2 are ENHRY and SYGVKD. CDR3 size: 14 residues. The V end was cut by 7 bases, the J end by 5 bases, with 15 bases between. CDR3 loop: CAINSFRSDNEQFF. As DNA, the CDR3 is TGTGCCATCAACAGTTTCAGGAGCGACAATGAGCAGTTCTTC.

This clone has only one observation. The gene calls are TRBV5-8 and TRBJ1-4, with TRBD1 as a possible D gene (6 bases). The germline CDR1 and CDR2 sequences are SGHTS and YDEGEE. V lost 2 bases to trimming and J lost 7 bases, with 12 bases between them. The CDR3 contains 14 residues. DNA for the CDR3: TGTGCCAGCAGCTTCCAGGGGTCCGCTGAAAAACTGTTTTTT. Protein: CASSFQGSAEKLFF.

The CDR3 loop reads CAIRREGRSSYEQYF. The CDR3 DNA follows: TGTGCCATCAGGAGGGAGGGGCGTAGCTCCTACGAGCAGTACTTC. The chain joins TRBV10-3 to TRBJ2-7, with 7 bases lining up with TRBD2. The CDR3 spans 15 residues. V gave up 6 bases and J gave up 0 bases; unmatched junction bases: 8. The germline V gene has CDR1 ENHRY and CDR2 SYGVKD.

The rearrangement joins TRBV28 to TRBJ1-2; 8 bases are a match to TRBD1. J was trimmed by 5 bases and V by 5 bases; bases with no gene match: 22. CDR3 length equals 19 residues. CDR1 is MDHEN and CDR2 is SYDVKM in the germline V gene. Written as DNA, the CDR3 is TGTGCCAGCAGTCCGGGACAGGAGGATGCTACGGGATGGTATTATGGCTACACCTTC. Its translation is CASSPGQEDATGWYYGYTF.

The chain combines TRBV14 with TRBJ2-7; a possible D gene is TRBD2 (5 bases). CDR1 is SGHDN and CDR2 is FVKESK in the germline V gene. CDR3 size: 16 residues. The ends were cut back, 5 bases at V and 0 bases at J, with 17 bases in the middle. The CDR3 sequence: CASSSVSAMYSYEQYF. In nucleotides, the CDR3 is TGTGCCAGCAGCTCGGTTAGCGCAATGTACTCCTACGAGCAGTACTTC.

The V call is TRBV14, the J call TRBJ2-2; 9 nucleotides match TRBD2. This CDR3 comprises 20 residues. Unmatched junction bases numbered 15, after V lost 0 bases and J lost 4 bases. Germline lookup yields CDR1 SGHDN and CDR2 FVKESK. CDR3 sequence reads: CASSQDQNWVAGALTGELFF. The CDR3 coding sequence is TGTGCCAGCAGCCAAGATCAAAATTGGGTAGCGGGGGCCCTCACCGGGGAGCTGTTTTTT. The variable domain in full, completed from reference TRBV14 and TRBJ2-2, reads EAGVTQFPSHSVIEKGQTVTLRCDPISGHDNLYWYRRVMGKEIKFLLHFVKESKQDESGMPNNRFLAERTGGTYSTLKVQPAELEDSGVYFCASSQDQNWVAGALTGELFFGEGSRLTVL.

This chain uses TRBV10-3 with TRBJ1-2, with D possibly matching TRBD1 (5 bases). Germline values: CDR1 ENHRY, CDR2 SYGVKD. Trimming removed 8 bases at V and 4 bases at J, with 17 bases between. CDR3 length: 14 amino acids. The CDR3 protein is CAIQPGGTVYGYTF. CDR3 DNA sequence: TGTGCCATCCAACCGGGAGGGACGGTCTATGGCTACACCTTC.

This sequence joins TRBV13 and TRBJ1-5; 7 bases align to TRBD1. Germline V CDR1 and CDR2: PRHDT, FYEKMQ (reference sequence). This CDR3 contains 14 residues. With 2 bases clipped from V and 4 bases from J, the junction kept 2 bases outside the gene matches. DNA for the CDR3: TGTGCCAGCAGCTTAAGGGGGCAAAATCAGCCCCAGCATTTT. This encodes CASSLRGQNQPQHF.

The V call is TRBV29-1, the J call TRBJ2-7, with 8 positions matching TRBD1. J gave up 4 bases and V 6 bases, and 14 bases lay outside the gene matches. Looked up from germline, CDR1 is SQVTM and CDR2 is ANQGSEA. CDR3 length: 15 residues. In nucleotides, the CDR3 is TGCAGCGTGACGCCACCCGACAGGGGTTCGTACGAGCAGTACTTC. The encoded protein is CSVTPPDRGSYEQYF.

In DNA form, the CDR3 reads TGTGCCAGTAGTATAGTCGGGAGGACAGATACGCAGTATTTT. This encodes CASSIVGRTDTQYF. The gene calls are TRBV19 and TRBJ2-3; 7 bases line up with TRBD2. V lost 1 base, J lost 3 bases, and 1 base stayed unmatched. Per germline, CDR1 LNHDA and CDR2 SQIVND (reference sequence). CDR3 size: 14 residues.

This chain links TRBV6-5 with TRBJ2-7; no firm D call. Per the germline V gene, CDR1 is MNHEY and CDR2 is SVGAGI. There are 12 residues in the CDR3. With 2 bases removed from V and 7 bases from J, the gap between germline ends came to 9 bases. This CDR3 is CASSYAQTEQYF. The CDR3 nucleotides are TGTGCCAGCAGTTACGCGCAGACGGAGCAGTACTTC.

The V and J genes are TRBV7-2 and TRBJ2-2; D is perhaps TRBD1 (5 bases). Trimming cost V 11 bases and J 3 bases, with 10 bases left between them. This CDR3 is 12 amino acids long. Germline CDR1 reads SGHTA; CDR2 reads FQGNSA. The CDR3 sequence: CASRVDTGELFF. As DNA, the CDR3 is TGTGCCTCCAGGGTCGACACCGGGGAGCTGTTTTTT.

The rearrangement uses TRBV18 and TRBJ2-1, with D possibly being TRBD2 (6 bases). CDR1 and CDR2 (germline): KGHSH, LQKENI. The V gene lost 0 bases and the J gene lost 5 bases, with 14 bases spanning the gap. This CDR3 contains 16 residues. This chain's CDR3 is CASSPPGQLADNEQFF. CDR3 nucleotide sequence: TGTGCCAGCTCACCACCGGGTCAACTAGCCGACAATGAGCAGTTCTTC.

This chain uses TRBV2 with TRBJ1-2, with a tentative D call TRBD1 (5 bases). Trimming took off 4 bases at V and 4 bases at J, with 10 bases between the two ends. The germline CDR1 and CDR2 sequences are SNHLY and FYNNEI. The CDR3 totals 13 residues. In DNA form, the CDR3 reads TGTGCCAGCAGTGGACAGCGGATCTATGGCTACACCTTC. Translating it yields CASSGQRIYGYTF.

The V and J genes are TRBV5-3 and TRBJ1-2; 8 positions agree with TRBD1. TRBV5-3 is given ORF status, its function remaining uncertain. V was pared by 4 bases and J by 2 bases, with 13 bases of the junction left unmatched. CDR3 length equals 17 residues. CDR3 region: CARSGIRTGPSNYGYTF. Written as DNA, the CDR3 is TGTGCCAGAAGCGGGATTCGGACAGGGCCTTCGAACTATGGCTACACCTTC.

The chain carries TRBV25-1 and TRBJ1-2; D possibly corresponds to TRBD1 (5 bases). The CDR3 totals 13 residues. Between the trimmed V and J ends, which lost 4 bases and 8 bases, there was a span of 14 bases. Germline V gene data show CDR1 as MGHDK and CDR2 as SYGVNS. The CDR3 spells CASSGFRGGGYTF. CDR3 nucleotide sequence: TGTGCCAGCAGTGGTTTTAGGGGCGGAGGCTACACCTTC.

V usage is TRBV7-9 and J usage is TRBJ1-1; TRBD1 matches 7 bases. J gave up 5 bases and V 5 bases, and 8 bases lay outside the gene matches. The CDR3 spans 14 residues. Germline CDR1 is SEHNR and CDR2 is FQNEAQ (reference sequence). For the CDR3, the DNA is TGTGCCAGCAGCCTGACAGGGCTCGATACTGAAGCTTTCTTT. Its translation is CASSLTGLDTEAFF. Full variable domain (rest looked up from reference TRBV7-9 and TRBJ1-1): DTGVSQNPRHKITKRGQNVTFRCDPISEHNRLYWYRQTLGQGPEFLTYFQNEAQLEKSRLLSDRFSAERPKGSFSTLEIQRTEQGDSAMYLCASSLTGLDTEAFFGQGTRLTVV.